This T cell receptor (beta chain) emerged from a study of memory CD4+ T cells and cytomegalovirus serostatus. Study in general: This sample comes from healthy Belgian adults, eight or nine CMV seropositive, around 26 seronegative. General observations from the study: 67 of 164 known CMV-associated TCRbeta sequences appeared in CD4+ memory. Median bootstrapped AUC for CMV status was around 0.96 originally, less than 0.92 US-trained.

Comments on this clone: Its antigen is currently unknown.

Per germline, CDR1 LGHNA and CDR2 YNFKEQ. V lost 4 bases, J lost 1 base, and 13 bases lay in between. This CDR3 region has 15 residues. The sort gate was single viable CD3+CD4+CD8-CD45RO+ cells for memory CD4+ T cells. The table came from immunoSEQ multiplex PCR; TCRdb's copy has only in-frame clones and leaves some out. The sample consists of about 41,000 clones, about 76% of them appearing once. The J gene is TRBJ1-2, the V gene TRBV4-2, with D maybe TRBD1 (5 bases). Material for sequencing was memory CD4+ T cells from blood. The origin of this receptor is an adult in good health and CMV-seronegative. The CDR3 DNA sequence: TGTGCCAGCAGCCCAGGGTTGAATATTAACTATGGCTACACCTTC. It specifies CASSPGLNINYGYTF.